Included here is one T cell receptor (beta chain) sequence, with context. The antigen this receptor binds is unknown. One base away there is no much larger clone; base qualities are not given. Library generation was performed with the immunoSEQ multiplex PCR assay. TCRdb stores this immuneACCESS table with in-frame sequences only. Part of the clones is absent; in the studies checked, under half of the shortfall reflects unresolved V genes, and no reason is known for the rest. A total of around 100,000 clones appear in this sample, roughly 89% of them only once. About a fifth of the sample is taken by the ten largest. This sample is drawn from a study of control samples from healthy donors and cancer patients (dated by TCRdb to about 2020). CDR1 is given as SGHRS and CDR2 as YFSETQ, both from the germline V gene. V is shortened by 3 bases, J by 2 bases, and the region joining them spans 14 bases. The CDR3 covers 15 residues, taking in both the cysteine and the phenylalanine. Only the CDR3 DNA stays, 45 bases, in frame from base 1.

The source material was PBMCs. This clonotype originated in a man aged 55 to 70 with lung cancer. This chain is built from TRBV5-1 and TRBJ2-5; the D element might be TRBD1 or TRBD2, as each aligns at 5 bases. This receptor carries the CDR3 CASSWGTLTQETQYF. The DNA is as follows: TGCGCCAGCAGCTGGGGGACGCTGACTCAAGAGACCCAGTACTTC.